The text below deals with one T cell receptor (beta chain). Its antigen is unidentified. These data come from a study of OX40 agonist ivuxolimab in advanced cancers. For the study at large: Patients were 65% to 85% male with ages roughly 23 to 85, mean 60.

CDR1 GTSNPN and CDR2 SVGIG come from the germline V gene (reference sequence). The CDR3 has 15 amino acids. V trimming: 3 bases; J trimming: 7 bases; junction bases outside the gene matches: 8. General study findings and limits: By week 6 at 0.1 to 3.0 mg/kg, blood CD4+ and CD8+ T cells had expanded clonally.

TCRdb keeps only in-frame clones here, not all; method: immunoSEQ multiplex PCR. The top ten clones hold 2.8% of a sample with 50,000 to 70,000 clones, around four fifths of them seen once. The genes are TRBV30 and TRBJ1-6; 8 bases fit TRBD1. The TCR sequence derives from an adult with an advanced solid tumor such as melanoma, head and neck, liver or kidney cancer. The sequences come from CD4+ or CD8+ T cells sorted from blood, collected in a trial of the OX40 agonist ivuxolimab. This CDR3 is CAWSLRTGSNSPLHF. In DNA, the CDR3 is TGTGCCTGGAGCCTACGGACAGGGTCAAATTCACCCCTCCACTTT.